This T cell receptor (beta chain) was documented in a study of shared clonotypes between healthy human individuals. Study-wide context: CD4 naive and memory got three plates each, CD8 naive two, CD8 memory one. The study's findings and limits: It was observed that roughly 5.5% of naive CD4 clonotypes were shared across a handful of donors. Naive subsets generally exceeded memory subsets in estimated richness.

Clones were sequenced by immunoSEQ multiplex PCR, and TCRdb holds only the in-frame ones, with some missing. Of approximately 400,000 clones listed, roughly 96% are singletons. Comment on this clone: Its target is unknown.

Sample: memory CD8+ T cells sorted from blood. The subset denotes: CD45RO+ cells pooled with CCR7-negative TemRA cells. This clonotype originated in a man aged 25 to 40 in good health.

CDR3 loop: CASTPPGRETQYF. The CDR3 nucleotides read TGTGCCAGCACCCCCCCAGGGCGGGAGACCCAGTACTTC. The gene calls are TRBV6-6 and TRBJ2-5; D might be TRBD1 (5 bases). This CDR3 spans 13 amino acids. CDR1 and CDR2 (germline): MNHNY, SVGAGI (reference sequence). V lost 7 bases to trimming and J lost 5 bases, with 14 bases between them.